Here is one T cell receptor beta chain with its context. Produced via immunoSEQ multiplex PCR; TCRdb's table is partial and in-frame only. The profile shows about 280,000 clones, under 95% of them singletons. The data belong to a study of blood T cell repertoires in COVID-19. The CDR3 loop spans 17 amino acids. Trimming took off 0 bases at V and 0 bases at J, with 14 bases between the two ends. CDR1 is LGHNT, CDR2 FRNRAP, per germline. The specimen sequenced was PBMCs or T cells enriched from blood (not recorded which). The TCR sequence derives from a man aged 35 to 55 who had been exposed to COVID-19. V is TRBV12-5 and J is TRBJ1-1; D is unresolved. The CDR3 sequence is CASGLVQSVIMNTEAFF. CDR3 in DNA: TGTGCTAGTGGTTTGGTACAGTCAGTTATTATGAACACTGAAGCTTTCTTT. The complete variable domain, with remaining parts taken from reference TRBV12-5 and TRBJ1-1, reads DARVTQTPRHKVTEMGQEVTMRCQPILGHNTVFWYRQTMMQGLELLAYFRNRAPLDDSGMPKDRFSAEMPDATLATLKIQPSEPRDSAVYFCASGLVQSVIMNTEAFFGQGTRLTVV.